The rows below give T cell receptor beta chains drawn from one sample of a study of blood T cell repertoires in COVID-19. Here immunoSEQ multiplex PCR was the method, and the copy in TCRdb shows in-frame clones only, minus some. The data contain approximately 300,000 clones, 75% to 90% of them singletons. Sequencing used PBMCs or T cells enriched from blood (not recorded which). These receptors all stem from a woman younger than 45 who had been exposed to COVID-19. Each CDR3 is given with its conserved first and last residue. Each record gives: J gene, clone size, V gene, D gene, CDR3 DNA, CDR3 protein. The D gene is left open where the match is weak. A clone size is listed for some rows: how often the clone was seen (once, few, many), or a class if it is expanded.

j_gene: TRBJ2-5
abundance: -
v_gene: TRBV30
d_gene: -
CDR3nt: TGTGCCTGCACGGGGGGGACAGAGTACCAAGAGACCCAGTACTTC
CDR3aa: CACTGGTEYQETQYF

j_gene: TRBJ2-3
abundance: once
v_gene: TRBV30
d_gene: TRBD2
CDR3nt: TGTGCCTGGGGGACTAGCGGGCGCACAGATACGCAGTATTTT
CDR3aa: CAWGTSGRTDTQYF

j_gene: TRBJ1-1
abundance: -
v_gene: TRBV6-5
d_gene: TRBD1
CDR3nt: TGTGCCAGCAGTTCTCAAGGGACAGACTACACTGAAGCTTTCTTT
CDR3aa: CASSSQGTDYTEAFF

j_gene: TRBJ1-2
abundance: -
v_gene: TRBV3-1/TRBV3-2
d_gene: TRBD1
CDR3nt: TGTGCCAGCAGCCCGGAGACAGGGGGTAACGGCTACACCTTC
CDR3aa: CASSPETGGNGYTF

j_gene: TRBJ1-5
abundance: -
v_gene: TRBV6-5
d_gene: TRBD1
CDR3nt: TGTGCCAGCGGTAGACAGGGTATATCTCAGCCCCAGCATTTT
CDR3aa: CASGRQGISQPQHF

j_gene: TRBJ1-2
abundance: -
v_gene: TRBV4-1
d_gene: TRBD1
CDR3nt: TGCGCCAGCAGATCGCCCGGGACAGGCGGTAGTGGCTACACCTTC
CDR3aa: CASRSPGTGGSGYTF

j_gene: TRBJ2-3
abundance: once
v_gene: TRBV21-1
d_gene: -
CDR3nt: TGTGCCGCAGGGACTAGCGGGGAGATAGATACGCAGTATTTT
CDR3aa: CAAGTSGEIDTQYF

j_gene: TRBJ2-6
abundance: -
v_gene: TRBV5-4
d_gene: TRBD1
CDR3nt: TGTGCCAGCAGCGCTGCTGGGACAGGGGGCGGTGGGGCCAACGTCCTGACTTTC
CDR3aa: CASSAAGTGGGGANVLTF

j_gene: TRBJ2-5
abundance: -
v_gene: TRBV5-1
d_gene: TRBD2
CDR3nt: TGCGCCAGCAGCCCAAATTCGGGGGGGCGCGGAGAGACCCAGTACTTC
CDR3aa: CASSPNSGGRGETQYF

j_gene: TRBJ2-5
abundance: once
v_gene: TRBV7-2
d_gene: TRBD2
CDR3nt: TGTGCCAGCAGCTTAGTAGCAGCGGGGGGGCAAAACCAAGAGACCCAGTACTTC
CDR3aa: CASSLVAAGGQNQETQYF

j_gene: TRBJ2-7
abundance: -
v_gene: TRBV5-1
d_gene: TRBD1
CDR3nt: TGCGCCAGCAGCCGGACAGGGGCCCTCTCCTACGAGCAGTACTTC
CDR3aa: CASSRTGALSYEQYF

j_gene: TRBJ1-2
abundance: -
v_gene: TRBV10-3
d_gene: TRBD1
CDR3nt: TGTGCCATCAGTGAGGGGCAGGGGGCAGGCTATGGCTACACCTTC
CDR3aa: CAISEGQGAGYGYTF

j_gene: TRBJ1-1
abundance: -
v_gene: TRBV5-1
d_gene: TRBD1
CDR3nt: TGCGCCAGCAGCTCCGGGACAGGGGGCCGGGGGACTGAAGCTTTCTTT
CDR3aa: CASSSGTGGRGTEAFF

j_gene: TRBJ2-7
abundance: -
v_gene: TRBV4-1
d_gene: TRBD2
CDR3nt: TGCGCCAGCAGCCAAGAGCCTAGCGGGAGTTACGAGCAGTACTTC
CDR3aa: CASSQEPSGSYEQYF

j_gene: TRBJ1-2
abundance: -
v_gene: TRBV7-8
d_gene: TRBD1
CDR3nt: TGTGCCAGCAGCTTTGGGGGACAGGGGGGAGTGTATGGCTACACCTTC
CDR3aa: CASSFGGQGGVYGYTF

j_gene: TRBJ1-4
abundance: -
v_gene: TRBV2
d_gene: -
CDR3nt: TGTGCCAGCAGTGGAAACCGAGACAGCTTATTTTTT
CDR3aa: CASSGNRDSLFF

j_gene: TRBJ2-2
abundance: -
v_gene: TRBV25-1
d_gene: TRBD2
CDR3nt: TGTGCCAGCAGCCCGGGACTAGCGGGAGGAAGGAACGGGGAGCTGTTTTTT
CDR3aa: CASSPGLAGGRNGELFF

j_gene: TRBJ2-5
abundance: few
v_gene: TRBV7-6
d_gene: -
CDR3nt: TGTGCCAGCAGTCCCTCGGGGGAGACCCAGTACTTC
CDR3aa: CASSPSGETQYF

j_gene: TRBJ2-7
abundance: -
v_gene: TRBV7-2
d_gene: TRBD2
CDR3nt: TGTGCCAGCAGCTTAGCGGGGCTAGCGGGAGGGCAATCGCGGGAGCAGTACTTC
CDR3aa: CASSLAGLAGGQSREQYF

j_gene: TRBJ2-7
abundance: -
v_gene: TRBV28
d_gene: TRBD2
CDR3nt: TGTGCCAGCAGTTTATTCCGGGGGGGCTACGAGCAGTACTTC
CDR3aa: CASSLFRGGYEQYF

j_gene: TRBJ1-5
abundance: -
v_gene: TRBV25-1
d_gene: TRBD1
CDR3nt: TGTGCCAGCAGTGACTCCTCCGGGACAGGGGGCCAGCCCCAGCATTTT
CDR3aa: CASSDSSGTGGQPQHF

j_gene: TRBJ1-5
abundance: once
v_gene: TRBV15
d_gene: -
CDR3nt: TGTGCCACCAGCAGTGCAACTTACCAGCCCCAGCATTTT
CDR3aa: CATSSATYQPQHF

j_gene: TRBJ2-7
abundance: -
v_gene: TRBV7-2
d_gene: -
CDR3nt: TGTGCCAGCAGCTTGGCGGGTGGACCGTACGAGCAGTACTTC
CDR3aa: CASSLAGGPYEQYF

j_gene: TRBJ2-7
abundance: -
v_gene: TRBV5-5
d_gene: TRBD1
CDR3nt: TGTGCCAGCAGCGGGACAGGGTTACCCTACGAGCAGTACTTC
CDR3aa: CASSGTGLPYEQYF

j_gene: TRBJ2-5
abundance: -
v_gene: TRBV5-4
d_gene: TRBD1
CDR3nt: TGTGCCAGCAGCTTGGAGGGGGCGAATTCTAGGGAGACCCAGTACTTC
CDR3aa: CASSLEGANSRETQYF

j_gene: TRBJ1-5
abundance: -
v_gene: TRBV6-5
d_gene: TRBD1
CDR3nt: TGTGCCAGCAGTTACCGGGGACAGGGGGCTATGCAGCCCCAGCATTTT
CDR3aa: CASSYRGQGAMQPQHF

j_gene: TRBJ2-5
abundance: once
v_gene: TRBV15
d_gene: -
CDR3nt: TGTGCCACCAGCTGGGACATTGGGTACCAAGAGACCCAGTACTTC
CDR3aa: CATSWDIGYQETQYF

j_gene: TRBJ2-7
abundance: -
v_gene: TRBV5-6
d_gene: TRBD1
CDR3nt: TGTGCCAGCAGGGGGACAGGGGTAAACTACGAGCAGTACTTC
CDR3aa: CASRGTGVNYEQYF

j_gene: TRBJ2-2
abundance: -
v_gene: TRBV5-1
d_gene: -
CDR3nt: TGCGCCAGCAGCTTGGTCGACATCTCCACCGGGGAGCTGTTTTTT
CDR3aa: CASSLVDISTGELFF

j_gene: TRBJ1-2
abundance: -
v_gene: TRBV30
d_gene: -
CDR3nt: TGTGCCTGGAGTTCCGGGGGAACACCCCGGGGGTACTATGGCTACACCTTC
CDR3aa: CAWSSGGTPRGYYGYTF

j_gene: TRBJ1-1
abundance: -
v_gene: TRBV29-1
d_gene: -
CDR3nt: TGCAGCGTTTGGCAGTTGGAGAAAGTTGAAGCTTTCTTT
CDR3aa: CSVWQLEKVEAFF

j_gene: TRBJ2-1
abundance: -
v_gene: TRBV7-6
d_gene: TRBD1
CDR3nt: TGTGCCAGCAGCTTATGGATACAGGGGTCGAATGAGCAGTTCTTC
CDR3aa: CASSLWIQGSNEQFF

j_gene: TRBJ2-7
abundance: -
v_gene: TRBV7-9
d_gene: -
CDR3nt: TGTGCCAGCAGCAATTCAGGGGACGAGCAGTACTTC
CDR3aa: CASSNSGDEQYF

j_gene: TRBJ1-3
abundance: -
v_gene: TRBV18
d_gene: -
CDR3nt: TGTGCCAGCTCACCACCATCAGGGTGGTCTGGAAACACCATATATTTT
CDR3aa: CASSPPSGWSGNTIYF

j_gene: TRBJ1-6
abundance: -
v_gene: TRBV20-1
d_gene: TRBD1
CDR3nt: TGCAGTGCTAGTGAAGACGGACAGGGAGGAAGTTCACCCCTCCACTTT
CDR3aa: CSASEDGQGGSSPLHF

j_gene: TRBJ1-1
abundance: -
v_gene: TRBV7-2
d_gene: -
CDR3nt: TGTGCCAGCACTGCGGAGAGCCTCTTGAACTCTGAAGCTTTCTTT
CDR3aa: CASTAESLLNSEAFF

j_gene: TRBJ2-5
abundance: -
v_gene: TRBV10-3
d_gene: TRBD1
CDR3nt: TGTGCCATCAGAGGACAGGGGTCCGGGGGGGAGACCCAGTACTTC
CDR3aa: CAIRGQGSGGETQYF

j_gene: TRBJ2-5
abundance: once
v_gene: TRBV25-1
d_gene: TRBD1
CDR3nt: TGTGCCAGCAGTGAATTGGGACAGGGTAAAGAGACCCAGTACTTC
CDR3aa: CASSELGQGKETQYF

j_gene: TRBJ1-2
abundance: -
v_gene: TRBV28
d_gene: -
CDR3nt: TGTGCCAGCAGCTTCCCGACAGGTTATGGCTACACCTTC
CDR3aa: CASSFPTGYGYTF

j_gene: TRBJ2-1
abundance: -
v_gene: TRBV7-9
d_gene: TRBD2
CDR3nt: TGTGCCACCACCGGGGGGGCTAGCGGGGACAACAATGAGCAGTTCTTC
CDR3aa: CATTGGASGDNNEQFF

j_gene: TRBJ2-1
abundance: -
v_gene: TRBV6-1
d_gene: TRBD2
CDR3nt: TGTGCCAGCAGTGAATGGACTAGCGGGAGATCTGAGCAGTTCTTC
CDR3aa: CASSEWTSGRSEQFF

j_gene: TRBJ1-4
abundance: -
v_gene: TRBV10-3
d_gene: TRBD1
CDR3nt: TGTGCCATCAGCGGGACAGCAGATGAAAAACTGTTTTTT
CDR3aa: CAISGTADEKLFF

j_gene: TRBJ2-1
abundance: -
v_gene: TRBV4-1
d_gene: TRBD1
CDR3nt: TGCGCCAGCAGCCAAGTAGGGGGACAGGACAATGAGCAGTTCTTC
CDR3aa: CASSQVGGQDNEQFF

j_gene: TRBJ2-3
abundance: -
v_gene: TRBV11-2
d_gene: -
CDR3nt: TGTGCCAGCAGCTTCGAGTCCCGGAGAGCCCGGGCAGATACGCAGTATTTT
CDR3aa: CASSFESRRARADTQYF

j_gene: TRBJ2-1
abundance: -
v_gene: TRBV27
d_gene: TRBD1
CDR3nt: TGTGCCAGCAGTCGGGACAGGGGACAATACAATGAGCAGTTCTTC
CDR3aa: CASSRDRGQYNEQFF

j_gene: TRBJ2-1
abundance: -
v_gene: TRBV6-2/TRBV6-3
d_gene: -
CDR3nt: TGTGCCAGCAGTTACTATTCAGAGGGTGAGCAGTTCTTC
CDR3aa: CASSYYSEGEQFF

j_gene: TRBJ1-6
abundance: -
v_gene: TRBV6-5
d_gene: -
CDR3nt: TGTGCCAGCAGTTCGTACCAGGGAAGTGGTTCACCCCTCCACTTT
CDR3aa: CASSSYQGSGSPLHF

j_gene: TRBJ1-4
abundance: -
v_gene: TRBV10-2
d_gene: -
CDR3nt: TGCGCCAGCAGTCTGACAGCAACTAATGAAAAACTGTTTTTT
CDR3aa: CASSLTATNEKLFF

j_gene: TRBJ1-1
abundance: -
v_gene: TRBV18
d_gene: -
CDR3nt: TGTGCCAGCTCACCCCAGGTGCGTGAAGCTTTCTTT
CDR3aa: CASSPQVREAFF

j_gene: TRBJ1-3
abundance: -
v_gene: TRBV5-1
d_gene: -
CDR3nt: TGCGCCAGCAGTTATGGGGGCGCCCCCGGAAACACCATATATTTT
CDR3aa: CASSYGGAPGNTIYF

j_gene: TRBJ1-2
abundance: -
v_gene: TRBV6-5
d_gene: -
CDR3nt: TGTGCCAGCAGCCCCGGGATTCAGTGGGGCTACACCTTC
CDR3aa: CASSPGIQWGYTF

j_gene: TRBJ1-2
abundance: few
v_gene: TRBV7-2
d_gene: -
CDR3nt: TGTGCCAGCAGCTTAGTGGTACAGGAGTATGGCTACACCTTC
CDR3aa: CASSLVVQEYGYTF